The following is a TCR beta chain sequence with its context. Its antigen is not known. This sample is part of a study of T cell responses to AZD1222 COVID-19 vaccine. Study outcomes and limitations: Most donors were white British and more were female, and clonal diversity was possibly underestimated. Just a handful of people given AZD1222 tested seropositive at baseline. Every sample of the repertoires postdated the peak T cell response.

The data were produced by immunoSEQ multiplex PCR, yet TCRdb's version contains in-frame clones alone and is incomplete. The data show 99,000 or so clones, around nine tenths seen once. The CDR3 is 16 residues long. The V gene's germline CDR1 is SGHVS and CDR2 FQNEAQ. The ends were cut back, 5 bases at V and 3 bases at J, with 16 bases in the middle. Source: peripheral blood, taken 28 days after the second dose of the MenACWY control vaccine. The receptor comes from an adult who received the MenACWY meningococcal vaccine as a control. V gene TRBV7-8 combines with J gene TRBJ1-4; D is perhaps TRBD1 (6 bases). CDR3 loop: CASSLVPTGSNEKLFF. CDR3 nucleotides: TGTGCCAGCAGCCTAGTCCCTACAGGGTCTAATGAAAAACTGTTTTTT.